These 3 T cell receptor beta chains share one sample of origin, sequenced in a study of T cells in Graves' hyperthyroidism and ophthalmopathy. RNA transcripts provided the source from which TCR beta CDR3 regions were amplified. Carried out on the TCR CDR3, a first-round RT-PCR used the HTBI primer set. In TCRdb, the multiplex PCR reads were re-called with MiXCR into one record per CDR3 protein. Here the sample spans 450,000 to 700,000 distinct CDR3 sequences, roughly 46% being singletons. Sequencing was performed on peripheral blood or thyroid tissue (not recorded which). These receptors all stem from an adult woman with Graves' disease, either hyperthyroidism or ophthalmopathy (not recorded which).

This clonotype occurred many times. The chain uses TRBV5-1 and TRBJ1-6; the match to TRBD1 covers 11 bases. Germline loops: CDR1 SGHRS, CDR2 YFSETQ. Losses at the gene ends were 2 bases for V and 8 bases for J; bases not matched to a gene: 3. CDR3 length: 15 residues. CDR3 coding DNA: TGCGCCAGCAGCTTCTGGACAGGGGGCGATTCACCCCTCCACTTT. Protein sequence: CASSFWTGGDSPLHF. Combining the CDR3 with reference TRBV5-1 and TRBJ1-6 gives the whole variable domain KAGVTQTPRYLIKTRGQQVTLSCSPISGHRSVSWYQQTPGQGLQFLFEYFSETQRNKGNFPGRFSGRQFSNSRSEMNVSTLELGDSALYLCASSFWTGGDSPLHFGNGTRLTVT.

The CDR3 DNA follows: TGTGCCAGCAGTCAAGGGCTAGCGGGAGGTGGGCGCTACGAGCAGTACTTC. Protein product: CASSQGLAGGGRYEQYF. V and J are TRBV2 and TRBJ2-7; 11 bases line up with TRBD2. The CDR3 contains 17 residues. Germline-derived CDR1 and CDR2 are SNHLY and FYNNEI. V lost 5 bases and J lost 3; bases outside the gene matches: 12.

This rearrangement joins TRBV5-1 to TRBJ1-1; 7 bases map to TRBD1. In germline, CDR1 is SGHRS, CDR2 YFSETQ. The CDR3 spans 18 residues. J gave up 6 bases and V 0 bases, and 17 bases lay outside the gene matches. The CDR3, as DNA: TGCGCCAGCAGCTTGGCCGGGGGACAGAGGGAAATGAATCCTGAAGCTTTCTTT. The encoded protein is CASSLAGGQREMNPEAFF.